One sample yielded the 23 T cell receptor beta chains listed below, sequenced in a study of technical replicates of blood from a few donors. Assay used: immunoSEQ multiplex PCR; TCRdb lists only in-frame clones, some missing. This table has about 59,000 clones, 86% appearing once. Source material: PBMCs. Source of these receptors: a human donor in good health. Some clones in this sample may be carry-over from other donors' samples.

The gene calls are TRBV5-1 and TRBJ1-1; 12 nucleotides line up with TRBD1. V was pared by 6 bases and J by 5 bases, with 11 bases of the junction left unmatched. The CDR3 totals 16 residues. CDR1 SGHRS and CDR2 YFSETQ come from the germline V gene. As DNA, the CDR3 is TGCGCCAGCAACCCGGGACAGGGGGCTTCAGGAACTGAAGCTTTCTTT. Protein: CASNPGQGASGTEAFF.

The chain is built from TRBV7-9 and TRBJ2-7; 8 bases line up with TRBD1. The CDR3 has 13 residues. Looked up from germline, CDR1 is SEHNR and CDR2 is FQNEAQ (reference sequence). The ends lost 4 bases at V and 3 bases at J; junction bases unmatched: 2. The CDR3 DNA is TGTGCCAGCAGCTGGACAGGGAACTACGAGCAGTACTTC. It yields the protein CASSWTGNYEQYF.

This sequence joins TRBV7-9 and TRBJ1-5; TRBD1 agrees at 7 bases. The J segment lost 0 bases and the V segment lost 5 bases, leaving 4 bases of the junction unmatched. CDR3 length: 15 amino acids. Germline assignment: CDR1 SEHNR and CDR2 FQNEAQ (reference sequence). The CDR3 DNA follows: TGTGCCAGCAGCAGGACAGGAGATAGCAATCAGCCCCAGCATTTT. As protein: CASSRTGDSNQPQHF. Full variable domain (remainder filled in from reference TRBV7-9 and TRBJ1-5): DTGVSQNPRHKITKRGQNVTFRCDPISEHNRLYWYRQTLGQGPEFLTYFQNEAQLEKSRLLSDRFSAERPKGSFSTLEIQRTEQGDSAMYLCASSRTGDSNQPQHFGDGTRLSIL.

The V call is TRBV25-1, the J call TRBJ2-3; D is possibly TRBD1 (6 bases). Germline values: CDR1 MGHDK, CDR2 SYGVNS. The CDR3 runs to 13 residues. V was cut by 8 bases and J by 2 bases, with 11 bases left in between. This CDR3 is CASRGQLTDTQYF. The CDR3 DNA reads TGTGCCAGCCGAGGACAGCTCACAGATACGCAGTATTTT.

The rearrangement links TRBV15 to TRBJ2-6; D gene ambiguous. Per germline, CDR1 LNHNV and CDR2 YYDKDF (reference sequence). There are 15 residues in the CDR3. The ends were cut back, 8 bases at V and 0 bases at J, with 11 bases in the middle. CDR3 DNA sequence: TGTGCCACCGTGGCGGTTGTCTCTGGGGCCAACGTCCTGACTTTC. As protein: CATVAVVSGANVLTF.

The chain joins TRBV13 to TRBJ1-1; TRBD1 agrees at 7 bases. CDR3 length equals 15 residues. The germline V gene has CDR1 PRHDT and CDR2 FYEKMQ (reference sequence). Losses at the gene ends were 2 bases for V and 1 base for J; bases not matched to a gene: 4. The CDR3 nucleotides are TGTGCCAGCAGCTTACTCCGGGACAGGAACACTGAAGCTTTCTTT. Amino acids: CASSLLRDRNTEAFF. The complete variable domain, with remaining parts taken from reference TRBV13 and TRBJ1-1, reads AAGVIQSPRHLIKEKRETATLKCYPIPRHDTVYWYQQGPGQDPQFLISFYEKMQSDKGSIPDRFSAQQFSDYHSELNMSSLELGDSALYFCASSLLRDRNTEAFFGQGTRLTVV.

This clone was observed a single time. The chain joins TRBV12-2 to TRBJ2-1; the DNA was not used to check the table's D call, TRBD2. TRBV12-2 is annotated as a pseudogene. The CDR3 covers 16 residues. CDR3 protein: CASRLLSSGRMNEQFF. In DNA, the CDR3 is TGTGCAAGTCGCCTCCTCTCTAGCGGGAGAATGAATGAGCAGTTCTTC.

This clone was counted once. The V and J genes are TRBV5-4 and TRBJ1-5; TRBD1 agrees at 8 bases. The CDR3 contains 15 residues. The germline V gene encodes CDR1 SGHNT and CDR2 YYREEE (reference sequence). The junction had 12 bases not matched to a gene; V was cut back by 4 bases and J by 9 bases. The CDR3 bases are TGTGCCAGCAGCCTGGACAGGGCCCTCCCCGGGCCCCAGCATTTT. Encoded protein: CASSLDRALPGPQHF.

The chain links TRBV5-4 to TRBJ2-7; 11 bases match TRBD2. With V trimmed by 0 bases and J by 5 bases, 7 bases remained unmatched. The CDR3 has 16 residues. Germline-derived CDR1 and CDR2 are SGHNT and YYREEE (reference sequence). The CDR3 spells CASSLVFSGRVHEQYF. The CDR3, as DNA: TGTGCCAGCAGCTTGGTGTTTAGCGGGAGGGTCCACGAGCAGTACTTC.

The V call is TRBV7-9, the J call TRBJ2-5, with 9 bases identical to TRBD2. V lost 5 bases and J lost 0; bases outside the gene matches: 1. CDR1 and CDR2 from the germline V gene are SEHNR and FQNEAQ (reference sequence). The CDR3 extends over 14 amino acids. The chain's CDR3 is CASSRTSDQETQYF. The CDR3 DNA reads TGTGCCAGCAGCCGGACTAGCGACCAAGAGACCCAGTACTTC.

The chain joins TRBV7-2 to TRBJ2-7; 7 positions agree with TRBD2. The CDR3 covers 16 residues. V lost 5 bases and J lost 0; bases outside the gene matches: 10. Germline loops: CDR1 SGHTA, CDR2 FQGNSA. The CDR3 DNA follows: TGTGCCAGCAGCCTGGACAAAGGCGGGAGCTCCTACGAGCAGTACTTC. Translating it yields CASSLDKGGSSYEQYF.

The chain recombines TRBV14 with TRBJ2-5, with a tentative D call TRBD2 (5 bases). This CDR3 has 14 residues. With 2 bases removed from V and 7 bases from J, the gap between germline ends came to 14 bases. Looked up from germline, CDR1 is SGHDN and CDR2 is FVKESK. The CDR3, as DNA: TGTGCCAGCAGCCAACACGTAGAGGCGGGGACCCAGTACTTC. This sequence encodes CASSQHVEAGTQYF.

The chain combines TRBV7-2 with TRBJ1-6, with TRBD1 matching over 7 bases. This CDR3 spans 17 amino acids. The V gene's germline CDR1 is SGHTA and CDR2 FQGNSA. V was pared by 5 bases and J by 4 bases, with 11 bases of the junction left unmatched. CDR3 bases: TGTGCCAGCAGCCCGCAAGGAGGGGGCGGATATAATTCACCCCTCCACTTT. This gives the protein CASSPQGGGGYNSPLHF.

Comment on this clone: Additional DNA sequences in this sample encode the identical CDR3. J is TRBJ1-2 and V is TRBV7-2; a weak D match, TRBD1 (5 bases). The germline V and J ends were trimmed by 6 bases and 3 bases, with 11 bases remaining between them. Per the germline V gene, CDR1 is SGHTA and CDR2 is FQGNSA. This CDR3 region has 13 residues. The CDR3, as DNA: TGTGCCAGCAGTTCCCGGGACTACTATGGCTACACCTTC. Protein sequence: CASSSRDYYGYTF.

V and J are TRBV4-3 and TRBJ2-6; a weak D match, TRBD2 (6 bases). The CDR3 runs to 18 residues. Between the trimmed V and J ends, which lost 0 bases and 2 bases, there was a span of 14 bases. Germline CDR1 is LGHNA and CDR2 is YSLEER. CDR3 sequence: CASSQDGSPSAGANVLTF. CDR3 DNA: TGCGCCAGCAGCCAAGACGGCAGTCCTAGCGCTGGGGCCAACGTCCTGACTTTC.

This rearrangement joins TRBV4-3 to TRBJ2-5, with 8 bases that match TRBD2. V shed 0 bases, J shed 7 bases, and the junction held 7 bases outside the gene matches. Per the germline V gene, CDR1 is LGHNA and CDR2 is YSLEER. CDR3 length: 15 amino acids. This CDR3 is CASSQDASGRGTQYF. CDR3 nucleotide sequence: TGCGCCAGCAGCCAAGATGCCTCCGGGAGGGGGACCCAGTACTTC.

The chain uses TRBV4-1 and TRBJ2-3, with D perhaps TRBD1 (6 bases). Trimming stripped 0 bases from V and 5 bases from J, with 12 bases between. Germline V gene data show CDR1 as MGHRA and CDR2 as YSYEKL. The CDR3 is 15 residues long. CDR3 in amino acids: CASSQEGTFEDTQYF. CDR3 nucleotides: TGCGCCAGCAGCCAAGAGGGGACATTCGAAGATACGCAGTATTTT.

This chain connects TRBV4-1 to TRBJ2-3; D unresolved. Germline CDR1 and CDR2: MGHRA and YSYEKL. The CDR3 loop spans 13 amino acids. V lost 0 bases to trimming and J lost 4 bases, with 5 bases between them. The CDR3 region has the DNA TGCGCCAGCAGCCAAGACTTTCCAGATACGCAGTATTTT. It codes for CASSQDFPDTQYF.

The CDR3 sequence is CASTSGNSGANVLTF. CDR3 bases: TGTGCCAGCACATCAGGGAACTCTGGGGCCAACGTCCTGACTTTC. The J gene is TRBJ2-6, the V gene TRBV27, with D perhaps TRBD1 (5 bases). Trimming cost V 7 bases and J 0 bases, with 10 bases left between them. In germline, CDR1 is MNHEY, CDR2 SMNVEV (reference sequence). CDR3 length: 15 residues.

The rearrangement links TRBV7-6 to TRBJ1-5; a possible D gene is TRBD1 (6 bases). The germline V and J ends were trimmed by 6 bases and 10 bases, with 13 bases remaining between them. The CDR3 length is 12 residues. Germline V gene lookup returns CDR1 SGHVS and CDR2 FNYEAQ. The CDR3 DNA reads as TGTGCCAGCAGGTCTCAACAGGGTCCCCAGCATTTT. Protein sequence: CASRSQQGPQHF.

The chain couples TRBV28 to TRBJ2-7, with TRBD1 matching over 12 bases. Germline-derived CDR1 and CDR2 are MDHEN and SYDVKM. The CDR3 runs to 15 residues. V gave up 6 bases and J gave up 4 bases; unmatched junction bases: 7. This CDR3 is CASRSGTGGLYEQYF. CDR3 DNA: TGTGCCAGCAGGTCCGGGACAGGGGGCCTGTACGAGCAGTACTTC. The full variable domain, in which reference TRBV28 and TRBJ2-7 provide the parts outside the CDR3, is DVKVTQSSRYLVKRTGEKVFLECVQDMDHENMFWYRQDPGLGLRLIYFSYDVKMKEKGDIPEGYSVSREKKERFSLILESASTNQTSMYLCASRSGTGGLYEQYFGPGTRLTVT.

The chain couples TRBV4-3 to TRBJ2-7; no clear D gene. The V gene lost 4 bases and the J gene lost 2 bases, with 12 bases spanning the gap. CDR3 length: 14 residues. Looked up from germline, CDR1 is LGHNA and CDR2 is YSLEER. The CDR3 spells CASSPERRAYEQYF. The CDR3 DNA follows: TGCGCCAGCAGCCCAGAAAGGAGAGCCTACGAGCAGTACTTC.

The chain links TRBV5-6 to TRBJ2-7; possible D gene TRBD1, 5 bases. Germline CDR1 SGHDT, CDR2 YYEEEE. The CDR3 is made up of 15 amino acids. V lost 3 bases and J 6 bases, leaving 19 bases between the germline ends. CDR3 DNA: TGTGCCAGCAGCTCGTACCTAGGGGCAAAGTTCGAGCAGTACTTC. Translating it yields CASSSYLGAKFEQYF.